These 2 T cell receptor beta chains came from one sample sequenced in a study of T cells in Graves' hyperthyroidism and ophthalmopathy. The investigators amplified TCR beta CDR3 regions from RNA transcripts. The HTBI primer set served for first-round RT-PCR of the TCR CDR3. TCRdb called the multiplex PCR reads again in MiXCR, with one record for every CDR3 protein. The table has 92,000 or so distinct CDR3 sequences, around 50% seen once. The sample consisted of blood. All receptors come from a woman in her 40s with Graves' hyperthyroidism.

This chain joins TRBV7-8 and TRBJ2-7; weak D call: TRBD2 (5 bases). V gave up 1 base and J gave up 3 bases, with 7 bases separating them. Germline V lookup: CDR1 SGHVS, CDR2 FQNEAQ. CDR3 length: 13 amino acids. The CDR3 DNA sequence: TGTGCCAGCAGCTTAGGACGGGGCTACGAGCAGTACTTC. Translating gives CASSLGRGYEQYF. Full variable domain (remainder filled in from reference TRBV7-8 and TRBJ2-7): GAGVSQSPRYKVAKRGQDVALRCDPISGHVSLFWYQQALGQGPEFLTYFQNEAQLDKSGLPSDRFFAERPEGSVSTLKIQRTQQEDSAVYLCASSLGRGYEQYFGPGTRLTVT.

The chain employs TRBV28 and TRBJ1-2; D is unresolved. With 7 bases removed from V and 1 base from J, the gap between germline ends came to 19 bases. The germline gives CDR1 MDHEN, CDR2 SYDVKM. The CDR3 runs 16 residues. The CDR3 region is CASKPSSGPFNYGYTF. CDR3 nucleotide sequence: TGTGCCAGCAAACCCTCAAGTGGCCCATTTAACTATGGCTACACCTTC.